One sample yielded the 4 T cell receptor beta chains listed below, sequenced in a study of T cells in women clearing cervical HPV infection. Some clones are missing from TCRdb's copy, which holds only in-frame ones; the method was immunoSEQ multiplex PCR. Its table lists fewer than 30,000 clones. Sequencing was performed on blood buffy coat. The receptors originated from a woman between 18 and 70 years old with a cervical HPV16 infection that either progressed to CIN3+ or cleared (not recorded which).

This clone registers medium-sized by frequency. The read ends 3 residues early relative to the CDR3; the germline J gene fills the gap. At the DNA level, this CDR3 is encoded by other sequences in the same sample as well. The chain couples TRBV2 to TRBJ2-7; TRBD2 aligns across 10 bases. The CDR3 is 13 amino acids. V lost 6 bases to trimming and J lost 2 bases; unmatched junction nucleotides: 1. Looked up from germline, CDR1 is SNHLY and CDR2 is FYNNEI. CDR3 DNA (partial): TGTGCCAGCAGGGGACTAGCGCCCTACGAG. Encoded protein: CASRGLAPYE. The complete CDR3 protein is CASRGLAPYEQYF.

For this clone: The CDR3 end falls 3 residues outside the read, so it is completed with the germline J gene. The chain links TRBV30 to TRBJ1-5, with D possibly matching TRBD1 (5 bases). The CDR3 length is 12 residues. Per germline, CDR1 GTSNPN and CDR2 SVGIG (reference sequence). Trimming removed 4 bases from V and 7 bases from J, with 11 bases in between. CDR3 protein: CAWNQGKQPQHF. The covered CDR3 bases are TGTGCCTGGAATCAGGGAAAGCAGCCC.

On this clone: The sequence runs out 3 residues before the end of the CDR3; the remainder is reconstructed from the germline J gene. This chain connects TRBV20-1 to TRBJ2-5; weak D call: TRBD1 (6 bases). The CDR3 loop spans 13 amino acids. Germline CDR1 is DFQATT and CDR2 is SNEGSKA (reference sequence). Between the trimmed V and J ends, which lost 4 bases and 4 bases, there was a span of 13 bases. This chain's CDR3 is CSAKNRARETQYF. The CDR3 bases that were read are TGCAGTGCTAAGAACAGGGCGCGAGAGACC.

The CDR3 spells CASSQGSWEKRNQPQHF. CDR3 DNA, as far as it was read: TGTGCCAGCAGCCAAGGATCTTGGGAGAAGCGGAATCAGCCC. The chain is built from TRBV4-2 and TRBJ1-5; D remains ambiguous. With the read ending 3 residues before the CDR3 end, the germline J gene is used to fill in that end. Germline CDR1 reads LGHNA; CDR2 reads YNFKEQ. CDR3 length: 17 amino acids. V lost 1 base and J 4 bases, leaving 17 bases between the germline ends.